This TCR beta chain was captured in a study of T cell changes during pregnancy in multiple sclerosis. Germline loops: CDR1 SGHVS, CDR2 FQNEAQ. V was clipped by 3 bases and J by 4 bases, with 16 bases between them. This CDR3 region has 15 residues. This table comes from immunoSEQ multiplex PCR, and its TCRdb copy is limited to in-frame clones, with some not included. The repertoire consists of fewer than 15,000 clones, with 88% occurring once and the leading ten covering about 8.4%. The material was CD8+ T cells from peripheral blood mononuclear cells, obtained in the first trimester of pregnancy. The source is a female donor with multiple sclerosis, enrolled in a pregnancy study. V and J are TRBV7-8 and TRBJ2-7, with D possibly TRBD1 on 5 matching bases. DNA of the CDR3: TGTGCCAGCAGCTTTCAGCCAGGGATAGCTTACGAGCAGTACTTC. Encoded protein: CASSFQPGIAYEQYF. The whole variable domain, remainder taken from reference TRBV7-8 and TRBJ2-7, is GAGVSQSPRYKVAKRGQDVALRCDPISGHVSLFWYQQALGQGPEFLTYFQNEAQLDKSGLPSDRFFAERPEGSVSTLKIQRTQQEDSAVYLCASSFQPGIAYEQYFGPGTRLTVT.